This T cell receptor (beta chain) was identified in a study of human T cells and chemical hapten exposure. Study-wide points: Each of the donors had alopecia, so their immune responses may not resemble those of healthy people. Expanded TCRs grouped into significantly more large CDR3 similarity clusters than controls produced. TCRs exceeding a frequency of 1 in 1000 stayed unchanged under DPC sensitization.

This clonotype was picked up a small number of times. The antigen remains undetermined. The time point was: pre-sensitization, week 0. Documented treatment: therapeutic diphenylcyclopropenone sensitization with weekly scalp DPC. TCRdb independently ran MiXCR on the RACE reads; one entry per CDR3 protein. The table records a few hundred thousand distinct CDR3 sequences, 5.5% of them present only once. The V end lost 2 bases, the J end lost 1 base, and 12 bases lay between the germline ends. Germline V lookup: CDR1 PRHDT, CDR2 FYEKMQ (reference sequence). The CDR3 loop spans 17 amino acids. The chain joins TRBV13 to TRBJ1-6; tentatively, D is TRBD1 (5 bases). The clonotype was recovered from a woman under 30 with alopecia areata. Some clones in this sample may be carry-over from other donors' samples. Sample: whole blood, taken in connection with sensitization to the hapten diphenylcyclopropenone (DPC). CDR3 protein: CASSLRGGTSYNSPLHF. DNA of the CDR3: TGTGCCAGCAGCTTACGGGGGGGTACGTCCTATAATTCACCCCTCCACTTT.